This is a list of T cell receptor beta chains from one sample in a study of blood T cell repertoires in COVID-19. Sequencing was performed with immunoSEQ multiplex PCR; in TCRdb, only in-frame clones are kept and a portion is missing. Of around 160,000 clones in the sample, about 81% were seen once. Material: peripheral blood. Receptors were obtained from a human donor in a cohort sampled during active COVID-19. Each CDR3 is given with its conserved first and last residue. A D gene is named only where the DNA matches it firmly. Some rows have no size entry. The others give once, few or many, or a class for an expanded clone.

abundance	v_gene	d_gene	len	j_gene	CDR3aa	CDR3nt
NA	TRBV28	TRBD1	16	TRBJ2-5	CASSLAPTGAVETQYF	TGTGCCAGCAGTTTGGCCCCGACAGGGGCGGTGGAGACCCAGTACTTC
NA	TRBV4-1	NA	14	TRBJ2-7	CASSQATNSYEQYF	TGCGCCAGCAGCCAAGCCACTAACTCCTACGAGCAGTACTTC
NA	TRBV4-3	NA	16	TRBJ2-1	CASSASILGRGNEQFF	TGCGCCAGCAGCGCAAGCATACTAGGGCGGGGCAATGAGCAGTTCTTC
NA	TRBV6-5	TRBD1	15	TRBJ1-1	CASSGTESMNTEAFF	TGTGCCAGCAGCGGGACAGAGAGTATGAACACTGAAGCTTTCTTT
NA	TRBV5-1	TRBD2	21	TRBJ2-1	CASSRLGSGTSGGASYNEQFF	TGCGCCAGCAGCAGACTAGGTTCCGGGACTAGCGGGGGGGCATCCTACAATGAGCAGTTCTTC
NA	TRBV6-5	NA	13	TRBJ1-1	CASITGMNTEAFF	TGTGCCAGCATCACAGGGATGAACACTGAAGCTTTCTTT
NA	TRBV7-2	NA	16	TRBJ1-3	CASSLTGRFSGNTIYF	TGTGCCAGCAGCTTAACAGGAAGATTCTCTGGAAACACCATATATTTT
NA	TRBV6-1	TRBD1	15	TRBJ2-6	CASSEQGVGANVLTF	TGTGCCAGCAGTGAACAGGGGGTCGGGGCCAACGTCCTGACTTTC
NA	TRBV11-3	TRBD1	17	TRBJ2-5	CASSLGPRQGVQETQYF	TGTGCCAGCAGCTTAGGCCCCCGACAGGGCGTCCAAGAGACCCAGTACTTC
NA	TRBV5-1	NA	15	TRBJ2-7	CASSSPGAGGTGQYF	TGCGCCAGCAGCTCCCCGGGGGCAGGGGGAACGGGGCAGTACTTC
NA	TRBV5-4	NA	17	TRBJ2-6	CASSLGTVSFGANVLTF	TGTGCCAGCAGCTTGGGGACAGTTAGCTTTGGGGCCAACGTCCTGACTTTC
NA	TRBV19	NA	13	TRBJ1-6	CASSIPGDSPLHF	TGTGCCAGTAGTATCCCGGGAGATTCGCCCCTCCACTTT
NA	TRBV5-6	TRBD1	16	TRBJ2-7	CASSPLSGTAHYEQYF	TGTGCCAGCAGCCCCCTATCCGGGACAGCCCACTACGAGCAGTACTTC
few	TRBV7-3	NA	14	TRBJ2-2	CASSSTANTGELFF	TGTGCCAGCAGCTCTACAGCGAACACCGGGGAGCTGTTTTTT
once	TRBV5-5	NA	13	TRBJ1-1	CASSLDRDTEAFF	TGTGCCAGCAGCTTGGACAGGGACACTGAAGCTTTCTTT
NA	TRBV5-1	NA	13	TRBJ1-1	CASSLALAEGAFF	TGCGCCAGCAGCTTGGCCCTGGCGGAGGGAGCTTTCTTT
NA	TRBV5-1	NA	15	TRBJ1-1	CASSARSGFRTEAFF	TGCGCCAGCAGCGCCCGCTCGGGGTTTCGGACTGAAGCTTTCTTT
NA	TRBV20-1	NA	15	TRBJ1-1	CSASEGGTENTEAFF	TGCAGTGCTAGTGAGGGAGGGACCGAGAACACTGAAGCTTTCTTT
NA	TRBV4-1	TRBD1	15	TRBJ2-7	CASSSQTGQYYEQYF	TGCGCCAGCAGCAGCCAAACGGGACAGTACTACGAGCAGTACTTC
NA	TRBV6-1	NA	14	TRBJ1-5	CASSEGYSNQPQHF	TGTGCCAGCAGCGAAGGTTATAGCAATCAGCCCCAGCATTTT
NA	TRBV7-9	NA	17	TRBJ1-1	CASSPRVGQPLGTEAFF	TGTGCCAGCAGCCCTCGTGTCGGACAACCCCTAGGGACTGAAGCTTTCTTT
NA	TRBV9	NA	15	TRBJ1-2	CASSLTPGMASGYTF	TGTGCCAGCAGTTTAACCCCAGGGATGGCGAGCGGCTACACCTTC
NA	TRBV4-3	NA	15	TRBJ2-7	CASSQEHGREFEQYF	TGCGCCAGCAGCCAAGAACACGGTAGGGAGTTCGAGCAGTACTTC
NA	TRBV15	TRBD1	15	TRBJ2-4	CATSRPGTGQNIQYF	TGTGCCACCAGCAGACCAGGGACAGGACAAAACATTCAGTACTTC
NA	TRBV30	NA	15	TRBJ2-6	CAWSPTGAGANVLTF	TGTGCCTGGAGCCCGACAGGCGCTGGGGCCAACGTCCTGACTTTC
NA	TRBV27	NA	12	TRBJ1-2	CASSQGFGGYTF	TGTGCCAGCAGTCAGGGTTTCGGCGGCTACACCTTC
NA	TRBV19	TRBD1	14	TRBJ2-7	CASSLWDRAYEQYF	TGTGCCAGTAGCCTTTGGGACAGGGCCTACGAGCAGTACTTC
NA	TRBV9	NA	12	TRBJ2-3	CASSVVGDTQYF	TGTGCCAGCAGCGTAGTCGGAGATACGCAGTATTTT
NA	TRBV28	NA	18	TRBJ2-5	CASNRVAFSSKTQETQYF	TGTGCCAGCAACCGGGTGGCGTTTAGCAGTAAAACACAAGAGACCCAGTACTTC
NA	TRBV7-6	TRBD1	15	TRBJ1-3	CASSTRDSPGNTIYF	TGTGCCAGCAGCACTCGGGACAGCCCTGGAAACACCATATATTTT
NA	TRBV9	NA	12	TRBJ2-3	CASSVATDTQYF	TGTGCCAGCAGCGTAGCTACAGATACGCAGTATTTT
NA	TRBV19	NA	19	TRBJ2-6	CASIGLSGIPSSGANVLTF	TGTGCCAGTATAGGGCTCTCCGGGATTCCTAGCTCTGGGGCCAACGTCCTGACTTTC
NA	TRBV14	TRBD1	15	TRBJ2-3	CASSQLTGRTDTQYF	TGTGCCAGCAGCCAGTTGACAGGGCGGACAGATACGCAGTATTTT
NA	TRBV9	NA	16	TRBJ2-2	CARSGGGGPNTGELFF	TGTGCCCGCAGCGGAGGGGGGGGCCCGAACACCGGGGAGCTGTTTTTT
once	TRBV9	NA	12	TRBJ2-1	CASSLQGSEQFF	TGTGCCAGCAGCTTACAGGGAAGTGAGCAGTTCTTC
NA	TRBV5-5	NA	15	TRBJ1-1	CASSRNYMLDTEAFF	TGTGCCAGCAGCAGAAATTACATGTTGGACACTGAAGCTTTCTTT
NA	TRBV20-1	NA	13	TRBJ2-5	CSASYTGQETQYF	TGCAGTGCTAGTTATACAGGTCAAGAGACCCAGTACTTC
NA	TRBV9	NA	19	TRBJ2-1	CASSVGGTPLAVSYNEQFF	TGTGCCAGCAGCGTAGGAGGGACACCTCTCGCCGTCTCCTACAATGAGCAGTTCTTC
once	TRBV11-3	NA	12	TRBJ2-3	CASSSRENTQYF	TGTGCCAGCAGCTCCCGGGAGAATACGCAGTATTTT
NA	TRBV14	TRBD1	19	TRBJ2-2	CASSLTRDRGRLNTGELFF	TGTGCCAGCAGCCTAACCCGGGACAGGGGGCGCCTTAACACCGGGGAGCTGTTTTTT
many	TRBV27	NA	15	TRBJ1-2	CASSSTGGWAYGYTF	TGTGCCAGCAGTTCCACCGGAGGGTGGGCCTATGGCTACACCTTC
NA	TRBV7-9	TRBD2	15	TRBJ2-7	CASSYPEGGSYEQYF	TGTGCCAGCAGCTACCCCGAGGGCGGGAGTTACGAGCAGTACTTC
NA	TRBV7-3	NA	13	TRBJ2-7	CASSLGSRDEQYF	TGTGCCAGCAGCTTAGGTTCGAGAGACGAGCAGTACTTC
NA	TRBV30	NA	13	TRBJ2-7	CAWDRTSSYEQYF	TGTGCCTGGGACAGGACGAGCTCCTACGAGCAGTACTTC
NA	TRBV6-1	NA	15	TRBJ2-3	CASSERPGKGDTQYF	TGTGCCAGCAGTGAAAGGCCCGGGAAAGGAGATACGCAGTATTTT
NA	TRBV6-2/TRBV6-3	NA	16	TRBJ2-5	CASSTTRTTVGETQYF	TGTGCCAGCAGCACTACTAGAACGACGGTGGGAGAGACCCAGTACTTC